The 31 T cell receptor beta chains below come from one sample, sequenced in a study of vaccination and CD4 T cells after COVID-19. No antigen has been assigned to these receptors. Sequence data for DNA of cultured CD4+ T cells were generated by the Oncomine TCR Beta short-read assay. TCRdb passed the PCR reads through MiXCR, listing each CDR3 protein once. The profile shows around 16,000 distinct CDR3 sequences, around 52% of them singletons. The treatment denotes: roughly 11-day PBMC culture with coronavirus spike peptide pools or control peptides (ViraFEST assay). The source material was CD4+ T cells from blood, cultured in vitro, sampled before SARS-CoV-2 vaccination. Receptor source: a human donor who had recovered from COVID-19.

The V and J genes are TRBV20-1 and TRBJ2-1; D is perhaps TRBD2 (6 bases). The CDR3 is made up of 15 amino acids. Germline V gene lookup returns CDR1 DFQATT and CDR2 SNEGSKA (reference sequence). Trimming removed 2 bases from V and 5 bases from J, with 16 bases in between. CDR3 in amino acids: CSARFRLVADNEQFF. In nucleotides, the CDR3 is TGCAGTGCTAGATTCCGACTAGTGGCGGACAATGAGCAGTTCTTC.

The gene calls are TRBV6-2 or TRBV6-3 and TRBJ2-1; 11 bases are shared with TRBD2. This CDR3 is built from 13 residues. The J segment lost 10 bases and the V segment lost 6 bases, leaving 5 bases of the junction unmatched. CDR1 and CDR2 (germline): MNHEY, SVGEGT. The CDR3 reads CASSRLAGREQFF. CDR3 bases: TGTGCCAGCAGCCGACTAGCGGGACGAGAGCAGTTCTTC.

The chain carries TRBV7-2 and TRBJ2-1; possible D gene TRBD2, 6 bases. The CDR3 spans 16 residues. Looked up from germline, CDR1 is SGHTA and CDR2 is FQGNSA. The germline V and J ends were trimmed by 5 bases and 0 bases, with 14 bases remaining between them. DNA of the CDR3: TGTGCCAGCAGCCGACCCGGAGGGTCCTCCTACAATGAGCAGTTCTTC. It codes for CASSRPGGSSYNEQFF.

The chain has TRBV7-9 and TRBJ1-2, with a weak D call TRBD1 (5 bases). CDR1 is SEHNR, CDR2 FQNEAQ, per germline (reference sequence). Trimming left V 5 bases short and J 6 bases short, with 19 bases between. This CDR3 has 15 amino acids. The CDR3 sequence: CASSPGAITLHGYTF. The DNA for the CDR3 is TGTGCCAGCAGCCCCGGGGCTATTACACTCCATGGCTACACCTTC.

The V gene is TRBV5-4, the J gene TRBJ1-6; 9 bases are shared with TRBD1. This CDR3 has 15 residues. With V trimmed by 4 bases and J by 7 bases, 6 bases remained unmatched. In germline, CDR1 is SGHNT, CDR2 YYREEE (reference sequence). The DNA for the CDR3 is TGTGCCAGCAGCCAAGGGGACAGGGAAAATTCACCCCTCCACTTT. This encodes CASSQGDRENSPLHF.

CDR3 sequence: CSARGDRSTEAFF. DNA for the CDR3: TGCAGTGCTAGAGGGGACAGAAGTACTGAAGCTTTCTTT. The rearrangement links TRBV20-1 to TRBJ1-1; TRBD1 agrees at 7 bases. Looked up from germline, CDR1 is DFQATT and CDR2 is SNEGSKA (reference sequence). The CDR3 is made up of 13 amino acids. V gave up 1 base and J gave up 5 bases; unmatched junction bases: 4.

This clonotype has a handful of counts. The chain uses TRBV6-1 and TRBJ1-1, with D possibly being TRBD1 (5 bases). The germline CDR1 and CDR2 sequences are MNHNS and SASEGT. V lost 6 bases, J lost 0 bases, and 11 bases lay in between. The CDR3 length is 14 residues. The CDR3 region has the DNA TGTGCCAGCAGCAGTGGGACGTTGAACACTGAAGCTTTCTTT. As protein: CASSSGTLNTEAFF.

V usage is TRBV6-1 and J usage is TRBJ1-5; D possibly corresponds to TRBD1 (5 bases). Germline-derived CDR1 and CDR2 are MNHNS and SASEGT. The CDR3 is made up of 14 amino acids. Trimming stripped 6 bases from V and 3 bases from J, with 12 bases between. CDR3 coding DNA: TGTGCCAGCAGACCAGACAGAAACAATCAGCCCCAGCATTTT. Protein product: CASRPDRNNQPQHF.

This chain connects TRBV11-2 to TRBJ2-5; 7 bases line up with TRBD2. J lost 0 bases, V lost 2 bases, and 6 bases had no gene match. The germline gives CDR1 SGHAT, CDR2 FQNNGV. CDR3 length: 16 amino acids. In DNA, the CDR3 is TGTGCCAGCAGCTTATTTGGGGGGGGAAACCAAGAGACCCAGTACTTC. It translates to CASSLFGGGNQETQYF.

Points on this clonotype: At one boundary the junction diverges from the germline segment, which might be a read error. This chain uses TRBV20-1 with TRBJ2-3; D is undetermined. This CDR3 region has 15 residues. Per the germline V gene, CDR1 is DFQATT and CDR2 is SNEGSKA (reference sequence). The CDR3 nucleotides are TGCAGTGCTAGAGTCTCCCAGAACCCCGCAGATACACAGTATTTT. Amino acid sequence: CSARVSQNPADTQYF.

This clonotype was picked up a small number of times. This rearrangement joins TRBV19 to TRBJ1-1; 10 bases agree with TRBD1. Germline CDR1 LNHDA, CDR2 SQIVND (reference sequence). The CDR3 is 17 residues long. J was trimmed by 0 bases and V by 1 base; bases with no gene match: 5. In nucleotides, the CDR3 is TGTGCCAGTAGTATAGGGACAGGGGGGATCATGAACACTGAAGCTTTCTTT. Translating gives CASSIGTGGIMNTEAFF.

This chain uses TRBV27 with TRBJ2-1, with D possibly TRBD1 on 6 matching bases. Germline lookup yields CDR1 MNHEY and CDR2 SMNVEV (reference sequence). This CDR3 has 17 amino acids. V lost 7 bases and J lost 1, with 20 bases in between. The CDR3 loop reads CASNFHGQQLSYNEQFF. Here the CDR3 DNA reads TGTGCCAGCAATTTTCACGGACAGCAACTATCCTACAATGAGCAGTTCTTC.

The chain has TRBV7-2 and TRBJ2-3; 7 bases are shared with TRBD1. The CDR3 is 16 residues long. Per the germline V gene, CDR1 is SGHTA and CDR2 is FQGNSA. V was pared by 1 base and J by 0 bases, with 4 bases of the junction left unmatched. The CDR3 region is CASSLGMGQSTDTQYF. The CDR3 DNA is TGTGCCAGCAGCTTAGGGATGGGACAGAGCACAGATACGCAGTATTTT.

This chain joins TRBV6-1 and TRBJ2-7; TRBD1 agrees at 10 bases. The ends lost 6 bases at V and 7 bases at J; junction bases unmatched: 9. Per the germline V gene, CDR1 is MNHNS and CDR2 is SASEGT. The CDR3 loop spans 14 amino acids. CDR3 protein: CASRGQGSSGEQYF. The CDR3, as DNA: TGTGCCAGCAGGGGACAGGGGAGTTCGGGGGAGCAGTACTTC.

The J gene is TRBJ1-3, the V gene TRBV20-1; D is ambiguous. Germline CDR1 reads DFQATT; CDR2 reads SNEGSKA (reference sequence). Trimming took 3 bases from V and 6 from J, leaving 18 bases between them. CDR3 size: 15 residues. The DNA of the CDR3 is TGCAGTGCTAGGGATTCCTCAGGTCGGACAAACACCATATATTTT. It encodes CSARDSSGRTNTIYF.

The chain links TRBV7-3 to TRBJ2-6; unclear D gene. V was trimmed by 5 bases and J by 0 bases, leaving 8 bases between them. There are 15 residues in the CDR3. Germline V lookup: CDR1 SGHTA, CDR2 FQGTGA. CDR3 nucleotides: TGTGCCAGCAGCCTAGGGCTCTCTGGGGCCAACGTCCTGACTTTC. Translation: CASSLGLSGANVLTF.

The CDR3: CASGQNIGETQYF. CDR3 DNA: TGTGCCAGCGGACAAAACATCGGGGAGACCCAGTACTTC. This chain uses TRBV12-3 or TRBV12-4 with TRBJ2-5; weak D call: TRBD1 (5 bases). With 8 bases removed from V and 5 bases from J, the gap between germline ends came to 15 bases. This CDR3 is built from 13 residues.

This clonotype was recorded a few times. This rearrangement joins TRBV19 to TRBJ2-3; weak D call: TRBD1 (6 bases). CDR1 LNHDA and CDR2 SQIVND come from the germline V gene (reference sequence). V was clipped by 7 bases and J by 0 bases, with 14 bases between them. This CDR3 is 15 amino acids long. The CDR3 DNA sequence: TGTGCCAGTACCGCTAAAGGACAGAGCACAGATACGCAGTATTTT. Translation: CASTAKGQSTDTQYF. Supplemented by reference TRBV19 and TRBJ2-3, the full variable domain reads DGGITQSPKYLFRKEGQNVTLSCEQNLNHDAMYWYRQDPGQGLRLIYYSQIVNDFQKGDIAEGYSVSREKKESFPLTVTSAQKNPTAFYLCASTAKGQSTDTQYFGPGTRLTVL.

CDR3 sequence: CASSLAWYRLDRGNSPLHF. CDR3 in DNA: TGTGCCAGCAGCTTAGCATGGTATCGTCTGGACAGGGGTAATTCACCCCTCCACTTT. V and J are TRBV7-2 and TRBJ1-6; 9 bases match TRBD1. V lost 0 bases and J lost 6; bases outside the gene matches: 12. Germline V gene lookup returns CDR1 SGHTA and CDR2 FQGNSA. The CDR3 consists of 19 residues.

This chain joins TRBV7-3 and TRBJ2-3, with TRBD2 matching over 11 bases. Looked up from germline, CDR1 is SGHTA and CDR2 is FQGTGA. This CDR3 spans 18 amino acids. V lost 1 base, J lost 2 bases, and 8 bases stayed unmatched. For the CDR3, the DNA is TGTGCCAGCAGCTTAAATAGCGGGGGGGCCCTAAACACAGATACGCAGTATTTT. Residues: CASSLNSGGALNTDTQYF.

This rearrangement joins TRBV5-5 to TRBJ2-1, with 10 bases lining up with TRBD1. From germline, CDR1 is SGHKS and CDR2 YYEKEE (reference sequence). This CDR3 is built from 16 residues. The junction had 11 bases not matched to a gene; V was cut back by 4 bases and J by 7 bases. The CDR3 protein is CASSPVWGQGRNEQFF. CDR3 nucleotide sequence: TGTGCCAGCAGCCCTGTATGGGGACAGGGGAGGAATGAGCAGTTCTTC. Full variable domain (missing parts from reference TRBV5-5 and TRBJ2-1): DAGVTQSPTHLIKTRGQQVTLRCSPISGHKSVSWYQQVLGQGPQFIFQYYEKEERGRGNFPDRFSARQFPNYSSELNVNALLLGDSALYLCASSPVWGQGRNEQFFGPGTRLTVL.

The V call is TRBV6-1, the J call TRBJ1-2; D remains unclear. There are 13 residues in the CDR3. Germline CDR1 is MNHNS and CDR2 is SASEGT. V lost 7 bases, J lost 6 bases, and 15 bases lay in between. The CDR3 region is CASTPNYRDGYTF. The CDR3 bases are TGTGCCAGCACCCCGAACTATAGGGATGGCTACACCTTC.

This clonotype was observed a few times. This chain links TRBV19 with TRBJ1-1; tentative D call: TRBD1 (5 bases). Trimming pared 0 bases from V and 4 bases from J, leaving 9 bases between. The CDR3 contains 14 residues. CDR1 is LNHDA, CDR2 SQIVND, per germline (reference sequence). CDR3 sequence reads: CASSIDTGGTEAFF. The DNA of the CDR3 is TGTGCCAGTAGTATAGATACCGGGGGCACTGAAGCTTTCTTT.

This chain uses TRBV12-3 or TRBV12-4 with TRBJ1-5; D uncertain. The ends were cut back, 3 bases at V and 5 bases at J, with 8 bases in the middle. The CDR3 is 13 residues long. The CDR3 spells CASSFDGYQPQHF. Written as DNA, the CDR3 is TGTGCCAGCAGTTTCGACGGTTATCAGCCCCAGCATTTT.

The sample holds a few counts of this clonotype. The genes are TRBV10-3 and TRBJ1-5; D is possibly TRBD1 (5 bases). Trimming removed 6 bases at V and 3 bases at J, with 15 bases between. The CDR3 length is 15 residues. Germline-derived CDR1 and CDR2 are ENHRY and SYGVKD. The CDR3 DNA reads as TGTGCCATCAGCTCAAGCAGGGCCGACAATCAGCCCCAGCATTTT. This translates into CAISSSRADNQPQHF.

The chain carries TRBV6-1 and TRBJ1-5, with a possible D match to TRBD1 (5 bases). This CDR3 contains 17 residues. V was pared by 7 bases and J by 3 bases, with 22 bases between. Germline loops: CDR1 MNHNS, CDR2 SASEGT. The CDR3: CASTSTDTGGANQPQHF. In nucleotides, the CDR3 is TGTGCCAGCACCTCAACGGATACGGGGGGAGCCAATCAGCCCCAGCATTTT.

In its sample, this clonotype was seen a few times. This chain uses TRBV6-5 with TRBJ1-2; 8 nucleotides line up with TRBD1. Trimming removed 2 bases from V and 4 bases from J; junction bases left unmatched: 6. The CDR3 spans 15 residues. From germline, CDR1 is MNHEY and CDR2 SVGAGI. In DNA form, the CDR3 reads TGTGCCAGCAGTTACCGCGGACAGGGCGCCTATGGCTACACCTTC. Residues: CASSYRGQGAYGYTF.

The V gene is TRBV7-3, the J gene TRBJ1-5; D perhaps matches TRBD1 (5 bases). Trimming shortened V by 9 bases and J by 16 bases, and 19 bases separated the two germline ends. The CDR3 consists of 11 residues. Germline assignment: CDR1 SGHTA and CDR2 FQGTGA. CDR3 DNA: TGTGCCAGGGGACGGAGCCAGGCAATACATTTT. Protein product: CARGRSQAIHF.

The chain joins TRBV7-9 to TRBJ1-1, with D possibly matching TRBD1 (6 bases). This CDR3 contains 14 residues. Trimming stripped 3 bases from V and 4 bases from J, with 12 bases between. Per germline, CDR1 SEHNR and CDR2 FQNEAQ (reference sequence). CDR3 loop: CASSLSGAPTEAFF. The CDR3 DNA is TGTGCCAGCAGCTTGTCGGGGGCCCCCACTGAAGCTTTCTTT.

This clonotype has more than one count but fewer than ten. The chain recombines TRBV7-2 with TRBJ1-5; perhaps TRBD1 as D (6 bases). The CDR3 contains 14 residues. The V gene's germline CDR1 is SGHTA and CDR2 FQGNSA. Trimming took off 5 bases at V and 15 bases at J, with 23 bases between the two ends. The chain's CDR3 is CASSAQGGTGLSHF. The CDR3 nucleotides are TGTGCCAGCAGCGCCCAGGGAGGAACAGGGTTATCGCATTTT.

A single count supports this clonotype. This chain uses TRBV4-3 with TRBJ1-1; D unclear. V was cut by 0 bases and J by 11 bases, with 16 bases left in between. Germline CDR1 reads LGHNA; CDR2 reads YSLEER. The CDR3 sequence is 14 residues long. As DNA, the CDR3 is TGCGCCAGCAGCCAAGAGCTTCGGTCTGAAGTGGCTTTCTTT. Translated, it gives CASSQELRSEVAFF.